The entry that follows covers one TCR beta chain sequence. As yet, its antigen is unknown. The data stem from a study of T cell responses to AZD1222 COVID-19 vaccine. Study-level points and caveats: As reported, nearly half of all spike-specific TCRs target variant regions that are unmutated. Across spike, vaccine-associated CD4 TCRs were found, dominant at 160-218 and 743-854. Donors were chiefly white British, with a greater number of females, and clonal diversity was perhaps underestimated.

The CDR3 runs to 18 residues. V was pared by 3 bases and J by 4 bases, with 11 bases of the junction left unmatched. Germline V gene data show CDR1 as SGHNT and CDR2 as YENEEA. Using immunoSEQ multiplex PCR, the repertoire was profiled, and TCRdb retains in-frame clones only, with some absent. The sample lists about 180,000 clones, 80% to 90% occurring once. This sample comprised peripheral blood, obtained 28 days after the second AZD1222 dose. The TCR originated in an adult who received the AZD1222 COVID-19 vaccine. V and J are TRBV11-3 and TRBJ2-3; TRBD2 matches at 12 bases. The CDR3 here is CASSFGLAGNRVSDTQYF. The CDR3 DNA is TGTGCCAGCAGCTTCGGACTAGCGGGGAACCGAGTATCAGATACGCAGTATTTT.